The source of this T cell receptor beta chain is a study of cytomegalovirus exposure and HLA in healthy donors. Points on this clone: What it binds is unknown.

Primers: 60 Vbeta forward and 13 Jbeta reverse. In the original workflow: Approximately 11 million of the roughly 80 million unique TCR beta chains counted in a later analysis were shared. TCRdb's table, derived via immunoSEQ multiplex PCR, lists solely in-frame clones and lacks some. V, J and clone size derive from that table, while D and trimming were established from the DNA sequence. Of over 120,000 clones listed, 8.5% to 10% are singletons. Findings and caveats of the study: Rarity marked most TCR sequences, yet some public TCRs occurred in many donors. Researchers left out some V segments, among them TRBV6-2 and TRBV6-3, as indistinguishable.

The CDR3 loop spans 13 amino acids. The V gene's germline CDR1 is SGHRS and CDR2 YFSETQ. Trimming at V came to 2 bases and at J to 3 bases, leaving 1 base not matched to a gene. The chain has TRBV5-1 and TRBJ2-7; 8 bases align to TRBD2. Input material: PBMCs. The clonotype comes from a man between 45 and 60 years old in good health and CMV-seronegative. CDR3 protein: CASSLAGVYEQYF. CDR3 bases: TGCGCCAGCAGCTTAGCGGGAGTCTACGAGCAGTACTTC.